The next 10 T cell receptor beta chains were all read from a single sample in a study of T cells in Graves' hyperthyroidism and ophthalmopathy. RNA transcripts were the template for amplifying TCR beta CDR3 regions. First-round RT-PCR targeting the TCR CDR3 was performed with the HTBI primer set. TCRdb reprocessed the multiplex PCR reads with MiXCR, giving one entry per CDR3 protein. The table records 500,000 to 700,000 distinct CDR3 sequences, over 15% of them present only once. Sequencing was carried out using blood. The source is a woman under 30 with Graves' hyperthyroidism.

The sample holds many counts of this clonotype. The chain links TRBV28 to TRBJ2-1, with 15 bases matching TRBD2. The germline gives CDR1 MDHEN, CDR2 SYDVKM. The CDR3 covers 19 residues. V shed 1 base and J 6 bases; nucleotides not matched to a gene: 10. Here the CDR3 DNA reads TGTGCCAGCAGTTTATCCACGATGGGGACTAGCGGGAGGCCCAATGAGCAGTTCTTC. Its translation: CASSLSTMGTSGRPNEQFF.

V is TRBV7-9 and J is TRBJ2-2; D gene unclear. CDR3 length equals 17 residues. The germline V and J ends were trimmed by 6 bases and 2 bases, with 19 bases remaining between them. The germline V gene encodes CDR1 SEHNR and CDR2 FQNEAQ (reference sequence). The CDR3 here is CASRPLTTTANTGELFF. CDR3 nucleotide sequence: TGTGCCAGCAGGCCACTGACAACTACCGCCAACACCGGGGAGCTGTTTTTT.

Many counts were recorded for this clonotype. The rearrangement joins TRBV20-1 to TRBJ2-1; 10 bases line up with TRBD2. Germline assignment: CDR1 DFQATT and CDR2 SNEGSKA (reference sequence). The CDR3 covers 14 residues. The trim removed 4 bases at V and 6 bases at J, leaving 6 bases unmatched. For the CDR3, the DNA is TGCAGTGCTAAAGCGGGAGGGCCGGGCAATGAGCAGTTCTTC. As protein: CSAKAGGPGNEQFF.

This clonotype has a count of ten or more. The rearrangement uses TRBV12-3 or TRBV12-4 and TRBJ2-7, with D maybe TRBD2 (5 bases). The V end lost 7 bases, the J end lost 0 bases, and 10 bases lay between the germline ends. This CDR3 spans 13 amino acids. The CDR3 nucleotides read TGTGCCAGCAACTTTGGAGGCTCCTACGAGCAGTACTTC. It yields the protein CASNFGGSYEQYF.

As to this clonotype: This may be a read error: a much more frequent sequence differs by one nucleotide. The chain uses TRBV11-2 and TRBJ2-5; D remains unclear. Germline values: CDR1 SGHAT, CDR2 FQNNGV. V lost 7 bases, J lost 5 bases, and 8 bases lay in between. The CDR3 runs to 11 residues. The CDR3 nucleotides are TGTGCCAGCAACCCCTCGGAGACCCAGTACTTC. Its protein is CASNPSETQYF.

This clonotype was detected a few times. V is TRBV28 and J is TRBJ2-7; perhaps TRBD2 as D (5 bases). CDR3 size: 14 residues. Trimming took 6 bases from V and 3 from J, leaving 15 bases between them. Germline V lookup: CDR1 MDHEN, CDR2 SYDVKM. CDR3 in amino acids: CASSPFGLLYEQYF. Here the CDR3 DNA reads TGTGCCAGCAGCCCGTTCGGACTCCTCTACGAGCAGTACTTC.

V and J are TRBV30 and TRBJ2-7, with D uncertain. Between the trimmed V and J ends, which lost 4 bases and 4 bases, there was a span of 17 bases. This CDR3 is built from 14 residues. Per the germline V gene, CDR1 is GTSNPN and CDR2 is SVGIG (reference sequence). The CDR3 nucleotides read TGTGCCTGGACAAGCCGCAGGTCCCGGTACGAGCAGTACTTC. This sequence encodes CAWTSRRSRYEQYF.

In its sample, this clonotype was seen many times. One end of the junction is discordant with germline, which a read error may explain. The chain links TRBV7-9 to TRBJ2-7, with TRBD1 as a possible D gene (5 bases). The CDR3 has 15 residues. Germline CDR1 is SEHNR and CDR2 is FQNEAQ (reference sequence). Written as DNA, the CDR3 is TGCGCCAGCAGCTTAGTCCGGCCAGGGCCCTACGAGCAGTACTTC. It is translated as CASSLVRPGPYEQYF.

This clonotype was seen more than once but under ten times. The chain carries TRBV7-9 and TRBJ2-7, with D perhaps assigned TRBD1 or TRBD2 (5 bases each). This CDR3 is 17 amino acids long. V was cut by 3 bases and J by 0 bases, with 18 bases left in between. Germline V CDR1 and CDR2: SEHNR, FQNEAQ (reference sequence). The CDR3 region has the DNA TGTGCCAGCAGCTTTGTTCTGGGGACCTCCTCCTCCTACGAGCAGTACTTC. It specifies CASSFVLGTSSSYEQYF. The whole variable domain, remainder taken from reference TRBV7-9 and TRBJ2-7, is DTGVSQNPRHKITKRGQNVTFRCDPISEHNRLYWYRQTLGQGPEFLTYFQNEAQLEKSRLLSDRFSAERPKGSFSTLEIQRTEQGDSAMYLCASSFVLGTSSSYEQYFGPGTRLTVT.

This clonotype came up many times. V and J are TRBV12-3 or TRBV12-4 and TRBJ2-3; D unclear. Trimming cost V 5 bases and J 0 bases, with 12 bases left between them. This CDR3 comprises 15 residues. The CDR3 protein is CASSHHGPSTDTQYF. For the CDR3, the DNA is TGTGCCAGCAGTCATCACGGACCGAGCACAGATACGCAGTATTTT.